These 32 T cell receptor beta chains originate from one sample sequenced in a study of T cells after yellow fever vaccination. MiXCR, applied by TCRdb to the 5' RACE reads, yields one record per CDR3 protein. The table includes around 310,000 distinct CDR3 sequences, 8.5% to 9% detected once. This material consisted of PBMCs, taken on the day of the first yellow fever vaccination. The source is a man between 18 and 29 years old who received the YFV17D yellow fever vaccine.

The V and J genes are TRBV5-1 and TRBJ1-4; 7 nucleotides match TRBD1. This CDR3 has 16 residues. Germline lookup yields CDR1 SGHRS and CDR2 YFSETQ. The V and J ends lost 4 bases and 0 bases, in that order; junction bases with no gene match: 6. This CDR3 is CASSPDRSATNEKLFF. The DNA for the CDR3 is TGCGCCAGCAGCCCGGACAGGTCCGCAACTAATGAAAAACTGTTTTTT.

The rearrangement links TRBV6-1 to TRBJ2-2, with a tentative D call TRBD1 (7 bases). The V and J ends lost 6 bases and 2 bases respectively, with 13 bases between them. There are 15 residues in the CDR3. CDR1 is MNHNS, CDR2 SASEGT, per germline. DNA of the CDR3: TGTGCCAGCAGCAGACAGGGAGGAAACACCGGGGAGCTGTTTTTT. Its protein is CASSRQGGNTGELFF.

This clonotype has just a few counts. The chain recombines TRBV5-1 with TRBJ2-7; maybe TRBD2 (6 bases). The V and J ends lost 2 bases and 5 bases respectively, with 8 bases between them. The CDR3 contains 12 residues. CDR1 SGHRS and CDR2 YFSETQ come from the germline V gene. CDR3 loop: CASSFGGDEQYF. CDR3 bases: TGCGCCAGCAGCTTCGGGGGAGACGAGCAGTACTTC.

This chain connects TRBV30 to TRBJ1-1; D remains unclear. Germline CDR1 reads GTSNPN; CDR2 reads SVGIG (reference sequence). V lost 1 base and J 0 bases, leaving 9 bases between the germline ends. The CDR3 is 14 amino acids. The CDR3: CAWSGVGMNTEAFF. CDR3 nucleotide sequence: TGTGCCTGGAGTGGGGTAGGGATGAACACTGAAGCTTTCTTT. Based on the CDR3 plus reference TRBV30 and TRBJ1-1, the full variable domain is SQTIHQWPATLVQPVGSPLSLECTVEGTSNPNLYWYRQAAGRGLQLLFYSVGIGQISSEVPQNLSASRPQDRQFILSSKKLLLSDSGFYLCAWSGVGMNTEAFFGQGTRLTVV.

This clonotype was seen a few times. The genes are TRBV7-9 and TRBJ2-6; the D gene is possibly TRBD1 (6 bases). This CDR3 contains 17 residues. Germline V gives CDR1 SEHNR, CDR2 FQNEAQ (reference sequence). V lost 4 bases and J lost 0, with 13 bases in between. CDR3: CASSSNRVRSGANVLTF. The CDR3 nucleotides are TGTGCCAGCAGCTCCAACAGGGTACGCTCTGGGGCCAACGTCCTGACTTTC.

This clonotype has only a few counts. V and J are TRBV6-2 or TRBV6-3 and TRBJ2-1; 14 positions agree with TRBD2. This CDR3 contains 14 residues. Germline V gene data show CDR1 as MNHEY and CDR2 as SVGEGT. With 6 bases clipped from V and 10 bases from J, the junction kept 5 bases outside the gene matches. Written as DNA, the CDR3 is TGTGCCAGCAGGGGACTAGCGGGGGCGGGGGAGCAGTTCTTC. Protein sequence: CASRGLAGAGEQFF.

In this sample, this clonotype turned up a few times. This chain's CDR3 is CATAVGQYNSPLHF. The CDR3 bases are TGTGCCACCGCAGTGGGACAGTATAATTCACCCCTCCACTTT. The J gene is TRBJ1-6, the V gene TRBV7-2, with 7 bases aligning to TRBD1. CDR1 and CDR2 from the germline V gene are SGHTA and FQGNSA. The CDR3 contains 14 residues. J gave up 4 bases and V 10 bases, and 7 bases lay outside the gene matches.

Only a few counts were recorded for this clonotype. CDR3 nucleotide sequence: TGTGCCAGCAGTTTCGTGCGGCCCGGGGAGCTGTTTTTT. Its translation: CASSFVRPGELFF. The chain recombines TRBV12-3 or TRBV12-4 with TRBJ2-2; D is uncertain. The CDR3 sequence is 13 residues long. Trimming pared 3 bases from V and 6 bases from J, leaving 8 bases between.

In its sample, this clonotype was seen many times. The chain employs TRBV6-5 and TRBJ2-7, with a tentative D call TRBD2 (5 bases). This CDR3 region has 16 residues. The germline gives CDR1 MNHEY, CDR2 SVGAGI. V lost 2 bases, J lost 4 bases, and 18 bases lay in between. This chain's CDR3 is CASSYKASPSRYEQYV. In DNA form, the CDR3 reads TGTGCCAGCAGTTACAAAGCTAGCCCATCCCGGTACGAGCAGTACGTC.

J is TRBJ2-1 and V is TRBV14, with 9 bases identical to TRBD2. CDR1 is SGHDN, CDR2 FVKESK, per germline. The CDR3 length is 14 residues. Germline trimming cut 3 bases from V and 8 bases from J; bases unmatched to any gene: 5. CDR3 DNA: TGTGCCAGCAGCCATGGGACTAGCCGGGATGAGCAGTTCTTC. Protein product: CASSHGTSRDEQFF.

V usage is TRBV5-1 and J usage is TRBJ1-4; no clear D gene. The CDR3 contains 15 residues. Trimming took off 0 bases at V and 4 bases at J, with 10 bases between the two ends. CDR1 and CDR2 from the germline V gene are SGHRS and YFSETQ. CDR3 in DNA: TGCGCCAGCAGCTTGGATGGGATTCTTAATGAAAAACTGTTTTTT. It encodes CASSLDGILNEKLFF. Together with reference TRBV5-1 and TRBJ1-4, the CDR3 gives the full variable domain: KAGVTQTPRYLIKTRGQQVTLSCSPISGHRSVSWYQQTPGQGLQFLFEYFSETQRNKGNFPGRFSGRQFSNSRSEMNVSTLELGDSALYLCASSLDGILNEKLFFGSGTQLSVL.

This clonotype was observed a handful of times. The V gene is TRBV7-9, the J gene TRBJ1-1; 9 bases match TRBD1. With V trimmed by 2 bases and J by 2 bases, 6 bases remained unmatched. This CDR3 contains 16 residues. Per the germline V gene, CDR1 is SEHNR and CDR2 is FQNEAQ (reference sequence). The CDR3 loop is CASSLRGQGVNTEAFF. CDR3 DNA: TGTGCCAGCAGCTTAAGGGGACAGGGAGTCAACACTGAAGCTTTCTTT.

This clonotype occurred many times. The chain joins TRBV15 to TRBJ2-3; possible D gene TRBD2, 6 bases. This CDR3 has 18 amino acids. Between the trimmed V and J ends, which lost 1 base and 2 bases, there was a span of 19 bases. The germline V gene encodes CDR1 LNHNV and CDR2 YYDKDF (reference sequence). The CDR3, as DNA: TGTGCCACCAGCAGAGTACCTCCGGGACTTAGGAACACAGATACGCAGTATTTT. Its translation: CATSRVPPGLRNTDTQYF.

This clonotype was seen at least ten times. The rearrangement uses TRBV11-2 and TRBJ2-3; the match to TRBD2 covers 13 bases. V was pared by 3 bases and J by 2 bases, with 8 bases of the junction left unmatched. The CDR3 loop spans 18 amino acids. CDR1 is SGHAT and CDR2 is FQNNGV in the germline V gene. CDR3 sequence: CASSLGTSGTSPTDTQYF. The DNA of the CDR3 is TGTGCCAGCAGCTTGGGGACTAGCGGGACCTCCCCCACAGATACGCAGTATTTT.

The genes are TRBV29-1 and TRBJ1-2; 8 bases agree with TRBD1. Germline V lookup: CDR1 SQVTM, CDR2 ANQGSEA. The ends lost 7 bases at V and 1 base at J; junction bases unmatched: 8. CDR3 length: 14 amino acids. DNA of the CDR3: TGCAGCGCTGGGGGGACAGGAGTTAACTATGGCTACACCTTC. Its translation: CSAGGTGVNYGYTF.

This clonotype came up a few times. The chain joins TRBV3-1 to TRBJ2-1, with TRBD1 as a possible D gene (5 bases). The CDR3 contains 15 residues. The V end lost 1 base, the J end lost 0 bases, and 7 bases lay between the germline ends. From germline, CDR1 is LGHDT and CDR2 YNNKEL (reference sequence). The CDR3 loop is CASSQAQGSYNEQFF. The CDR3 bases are TGTGCCAGCAGCCAAGCTCAGGGCTCCTACAATGAGCAGTTCTTC.

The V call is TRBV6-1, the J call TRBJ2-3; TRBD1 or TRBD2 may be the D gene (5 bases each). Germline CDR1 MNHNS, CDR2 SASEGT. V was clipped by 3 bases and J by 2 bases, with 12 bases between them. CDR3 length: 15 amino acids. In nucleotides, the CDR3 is TGTGCCAGCAGTGACGGACTGGGGGTCACAGATACGCAGTATTTT. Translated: CASSDGLGVTDTQYF.

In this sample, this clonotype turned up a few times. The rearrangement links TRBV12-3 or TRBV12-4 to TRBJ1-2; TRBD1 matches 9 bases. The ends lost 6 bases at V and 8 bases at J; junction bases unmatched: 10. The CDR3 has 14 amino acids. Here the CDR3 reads CASSRGQGGAGYTF. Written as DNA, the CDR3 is TGTGCCAGCAGCCGGGGACAGGGTGGAGCGGGCTACACCTTC.

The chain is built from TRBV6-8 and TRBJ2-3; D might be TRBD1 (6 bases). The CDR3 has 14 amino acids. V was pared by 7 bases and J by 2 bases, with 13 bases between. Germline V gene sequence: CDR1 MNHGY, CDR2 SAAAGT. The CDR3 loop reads CASIHGGSTDTQYF. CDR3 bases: TGTGCCAGCATCCATGGGGGCTCCACAGATACGCAGTATTTT.

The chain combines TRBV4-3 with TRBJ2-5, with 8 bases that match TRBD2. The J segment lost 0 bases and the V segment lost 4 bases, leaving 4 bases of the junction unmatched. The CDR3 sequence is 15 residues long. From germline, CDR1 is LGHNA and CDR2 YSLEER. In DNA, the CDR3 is TGCGCCAGCAGCCGCATGGGACTAGACCAAGAGACCCAGTACTTC. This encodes CASSRMGLDQETQYF.

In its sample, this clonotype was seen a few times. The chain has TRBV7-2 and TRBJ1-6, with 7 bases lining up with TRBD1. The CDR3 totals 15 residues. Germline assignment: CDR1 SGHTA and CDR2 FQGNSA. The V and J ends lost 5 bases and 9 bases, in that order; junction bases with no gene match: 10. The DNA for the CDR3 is TGTGCCAGCAGCATAGGGGCGACAGGGACTTCACCCCTCCACTTT. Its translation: CASSIGATGTSPLHF.

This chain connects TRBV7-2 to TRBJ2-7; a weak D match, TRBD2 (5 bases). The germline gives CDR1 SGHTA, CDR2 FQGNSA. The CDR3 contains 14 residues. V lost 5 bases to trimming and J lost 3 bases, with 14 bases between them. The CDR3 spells CASSPPLALYEQYF. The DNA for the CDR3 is TGTGCCAGCAGCCCCCCCCTAGCTCTCTACGAGCAGTACTTC.

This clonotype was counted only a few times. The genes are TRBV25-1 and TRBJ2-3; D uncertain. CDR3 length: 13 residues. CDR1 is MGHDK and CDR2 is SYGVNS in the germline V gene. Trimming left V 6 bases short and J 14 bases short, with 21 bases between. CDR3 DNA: TGTGCCAGCAGCGAAACTTCCGGGCTCCGTAGGTATTTT. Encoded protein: CASSETSGLRRYF.

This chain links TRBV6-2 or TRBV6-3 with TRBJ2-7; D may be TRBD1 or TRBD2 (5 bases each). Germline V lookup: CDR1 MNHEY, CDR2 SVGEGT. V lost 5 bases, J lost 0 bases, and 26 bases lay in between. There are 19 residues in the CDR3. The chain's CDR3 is CASSTLHRDGFSSSYEQYV. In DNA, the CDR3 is TGTGCCAGCAGTACACTACACCGGGACGGGTTTAGCAGCTCCTACGAGCAGTACGTC.

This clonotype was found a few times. The CDR3 DNA follows: TGTGCCAGCAGTTGGACAGGCCTGGGGCCCCAGCATTTT. This gives the protein CASSWTGLGPQHF. V is TRBV12-3 or TRBV12-4 and J is TRBJ1-5; 7 nucleotides agree with TRBD1. The CDR3 sequence is 13 residues long. Trimming at V came to 4 bases and at J to 9 bases, leaving 6 bases not matched to a gene.

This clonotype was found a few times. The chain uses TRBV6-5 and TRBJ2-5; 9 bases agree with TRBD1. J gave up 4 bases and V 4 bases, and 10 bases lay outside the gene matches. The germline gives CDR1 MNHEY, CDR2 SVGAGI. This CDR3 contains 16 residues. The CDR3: CASSLGTGGQGETQYF. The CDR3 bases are TGTGCCAGCAGTTTAGGCACAGGGGGCCAAGGAGAGACCCAGTACTTC.

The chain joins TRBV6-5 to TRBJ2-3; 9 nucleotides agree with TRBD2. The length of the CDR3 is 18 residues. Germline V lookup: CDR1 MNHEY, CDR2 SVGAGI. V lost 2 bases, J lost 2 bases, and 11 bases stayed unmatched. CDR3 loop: CASSYGIFGGGVTDTQYF. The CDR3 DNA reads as TGTGCCAGCAGTTACGGGATTTTTGGCGGGGGGGTCACAGATACGCAGTATTTT.

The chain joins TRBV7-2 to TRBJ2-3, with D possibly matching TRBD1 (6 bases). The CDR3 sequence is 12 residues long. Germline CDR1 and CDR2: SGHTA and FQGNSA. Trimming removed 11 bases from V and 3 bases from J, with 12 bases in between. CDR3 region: CASNRVTDTQYF. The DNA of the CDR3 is TGTGCCTCCAACAGGGTTACAGATACGCAGTATTTT.

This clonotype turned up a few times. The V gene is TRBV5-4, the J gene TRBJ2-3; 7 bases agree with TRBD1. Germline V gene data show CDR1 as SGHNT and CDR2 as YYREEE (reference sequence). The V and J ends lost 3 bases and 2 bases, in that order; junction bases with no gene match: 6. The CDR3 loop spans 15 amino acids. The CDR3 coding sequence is TGTGCCAGCAGCTACCGGGACAGCTTCACAGATACGCAGTATTTT. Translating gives CASSYRDSFTDTQYF.

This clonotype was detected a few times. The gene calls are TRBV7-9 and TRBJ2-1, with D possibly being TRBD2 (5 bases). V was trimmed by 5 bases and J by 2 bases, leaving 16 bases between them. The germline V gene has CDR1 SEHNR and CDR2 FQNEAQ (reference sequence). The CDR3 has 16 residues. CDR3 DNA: TGTGCCAGCAGCCGAGATCCGGGGTTCCCCTACAATGAGCAGTTCTTC. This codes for CASSRDPGFPYNEQFF.

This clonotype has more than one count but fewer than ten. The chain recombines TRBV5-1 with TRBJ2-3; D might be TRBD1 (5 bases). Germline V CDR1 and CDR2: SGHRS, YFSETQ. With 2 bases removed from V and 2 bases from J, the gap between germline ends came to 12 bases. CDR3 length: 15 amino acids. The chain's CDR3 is CASSLQAPPTDTQYF. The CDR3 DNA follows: TGCGCCAGCAGCTTACAGGCGCCCCCCACAGATACGCAGTATTTT.

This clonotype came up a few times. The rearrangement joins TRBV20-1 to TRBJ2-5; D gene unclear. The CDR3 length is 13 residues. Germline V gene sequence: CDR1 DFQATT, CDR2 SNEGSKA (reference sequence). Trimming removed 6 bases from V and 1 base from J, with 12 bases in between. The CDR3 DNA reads TGCAGTGCCAAAAACCCGGGCCAAGAGACCCAGTACTTC. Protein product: CSAKNPGQETQYF.